The TCR beta chain under discussion was sequenced for a study of CD8 T cells in ankylosing spondylitis (dated by TCRdb to between 2016 and 2019). About the full investigation: T cell receptor beta repertoires were profiled in healthy donors and ankylosing spondylitis patients so that disease-linked TCR variants could be found. Peripheral blood was sampled, and synovial fluid was also collected from ankylosing spondylitis patients. The full study cohort was made up of approximately 27 ankylosing spondylitis patients and 108 healthy donors. The research as a whole found: The disease-linked clones had a CD8+ phenotype and were found at relatively low frequencies in peripheral blood. Blood from ankylosing spondylitis patients appeared to be characterized by a TCR beta motif made up of several highly homologous amino acid variants. Significant enrichment of the disease-linked clones was reported in matched synovial fluid samples from ankylosing spondylitis patients. Some motif variants were previously reported in synovial fluid and blood of reactive arthritis patients, suggesting common disease-initiation mechanisms.

TCRdb records Illumina HiSeq 2500 as the sequencer. Quantitative 5'-RACE with molecular barcodes was used to prepare TCR beta libraries. Turning to the authors' computational methods: A new computational method based on a probabilistic model of VDJ rearrangement was used to identify disease-linked TCR variants. The raw public data were reprocessed by TCRdb itself: fastp quality trimming at Q25, MiXCR clonotype calling, in-frame beta chains only. Every entry covers one CDR3 protein and lists the most common genes and DNA from its rows. TCRdb's processing, not the authors', yielded these V and J calls. In this sample the table shows under 850,000 distinct CDR3 sequences, around a fifth of which occur a single time. The ten largest make up around 20% of the sample. This clonotype was seen more than once but under ten times. It has no known antigen specificity. No much larger clone is present one base from it, and per-base qualities are unavailable.

The cysteine opens and the phenylalanine closes a CDR3 of 14 amino acids. Just the 42-base CDR3 DNA is kept, in frame starting at base 1. Deletion took 2 bases off V and 4 bases off J, with a span of 11 bases between the germline ends. For CDR1 and CDR2, the germline V gene lists LGHNA and YSLEER. This receptor was obtained from a male donor with ankylosing spondylitis. The chain links TRBV4-3 with TRBJ1-2; a confident D gene designation cannot be given. The material sequenced was blood, either unsorted or a sorted T cell fraction (not recorded which). Here the CDR3 is given as CASSQLGSSYGYTF. The base sequence is TGCGCCAGCAGCCAACTTGGGTCGAGCTATGGCTACACCTTC.